One and the same sample provided the 20 T cell receptor beta chains below, sequenced in a study of cytomegalovirus exposure and HLA in healthy donors. Researchers ran the PCR with 60 Vbeta and 13 Jbeta primers. The table came from immunoSEQ multiplex PCR; TCRdb's copy has only in-frame clones and leaves some out. The profile covers 130,000 or so clones, with around 72% appearing a single time and over 4% taken by the ten largest. The sample was PBMCs. The receptor source for this set is a man aged 50 or older in good health and CMV-seropositive.

V is TRBV14 and J is TRBJ2-7; 7 bases match TRBD1. After removal of 5 bases from V and 3 bases from J, the junction contained 13 bases not matched to a gene. Germline-derived CDR1 and CDR2 are SGHDN and FVKESK. The CDR3 is 16 residues long. The CDR3 is CASSSPTGKEHYEQYF. As DNA, the CDR3 is TGTGCCAGCAGCTCTCCGACAGGGAAGGAACACTACGAGCAGTACTTC.

The sample holds a few counts of this clone. The same CDR3 is also encoded by other DNA sequences in this sample. This rearrangement joins TRBV5-1 to TRBJ1-1, with D perhaps TRBD1 (6 bases). The V end lost 0 bases, the J end lost 1 base, and 7 bases lay between the germline ends. The CDR3 is made up of 14 amino acids. The germline gives CDR1 SGHRS, CDR2 YFSETQ. The CDR3 DNA reads as TGCGCCAGCAGCTTGGAAGGGGGGAACACTGAAGCTTTCTTT. Translating gives CASSLEGGNTEAFF.

The V call is TRBV6-5, the J call TRBJ1-4, with D possibly TRBD1 on 5 matching bases. V lost 6 bases and J 4 bases, leaving 6 bases between the germline ends. Per germline, CDR1 MNHEY and CDR2 SVGAGI. This CDR3 has 12 residues. The CDR3 is CASRTVNEKLFF. The CDR3, as DNA: TGTGCCAGCAGGACAGTTAATGAAAAACTGTTTTTT.

The chain joins TRBV7-8 to TRBJ1-1; 8 positions agree with TRBD1. The germline V gene has CDR1 SGHVS and CDR2 FQNEAQ. This CDR3 contains 15 residues. V dropped 5 bases and J dropped 2; count of bases not matched to a gene: 7. CDR3 residues: CASSPRQGKNTEAFF. Here the CDR3 DNA reads TGTGCCAGCAGCCCTAGACAGGGGAAAAACACTGAAGCTTTCTTT.

The chain couples TRBV10-3 to TRBJ1-1, with 10 bases lining up with TRBD1. Germline V gene lookup returns CDR1 ENHRY and CDR2 SYGVKD. V gave up 10 bases and J gave up 1 base; unmatched junction bases: 6. This CDR3 is 14 amino acids long. CDR3 amino acids: CATETGGANTEAFF. The CDR3 bases are TGTGCCACTGAGACAGGGGGCGCGAACACTGAAGCTTTCTTT.

The chain has TRBV18 and TRBJ1-2, with D unclear. The germline V gene encodes CDR1 KGHSH and CDR2 LQKENI. V lost 1 base and J lost 8, with 23 bases in between. This CDR3 spans 17 amino acids. The CDR3 DNA is TGTGCCAGCTCACCACTTCAAAAACCAGGCCCACCCTCGGGCTACACCTTC. This encodes CASSPLQKPGPPSGYTF.

The rearrangement uses TRBV5-1 and TRBJ1-1; 7 positions agree with TRBD1. This CDR3 comprises 17 residues. Germline V CDR1 and CDR2: SGHRS, YFSETQ. The V and J ends lost 4 bases and 0 bases, in that order; junction bases with no gene match: 12. Here the CDR3 reads CASSKGQSNSMNTEAFF. CDR3 nucleotides: TGCGCCAGCAGCAAGGGACAGTCTAACTCTATGAACACTGAAGCTTTCTTT.

The chain employs TRBV18 and TRBJ1-5; 8 bases are a match to TRBD1. The V gene end was trimmed by 2 bases and the J gene end by 6 bases; junction bases not matched to a gene: 6. Germline CDR1 KGHSH, CDR2 LQKENI. This CDR3 contains 15 residues. The DNA of the CDR3 is TGTGCCAGCTCACCAGGGACAGGACAATTTCAGCCCCAGCATTTT. Its translation: CASSPGTGQFQPQHF. Using reference TRBV18 and TRBJ1-5 for the parts outside the CDR3, the full variable domain is NAGVMQNPRHLVRRRGQEARLRCSPMKGHSHVYWYRQLPEEGLKFMVYLQKENIIDESGMPKERFSAEFPKEGPSILRIQQVVRGDSAAYFCASSPGTGQFQPQHFGDGTRLSIL.

This chain connects TRBV18 to TRBJ2-7; D gene uncertain. Germline V gene lookup returns CDR1 KGHSH and CDR2 LQKENI. V lost 1 base, J lost 4 bases, and 8 bases lay in between. This CDR3 spans 13 amino acids. CDR3 protein: CASSPQTSYEQYF. The DNA of the CDR3 is TGTGCCAGCTCACCACAGACATCGTACGAGCAGTACTTC.

The chain links TRBV5-1 to TRBJ2-7; a weak D match, TRBD1 (5 bases). Germline CDR1 is SGHRS and CDR2 is YFSETQ. The CDR3 runs 12 residues. Trimming took 1 base from V and 4 from J, leaving 6 bases between them. The CDR3 DNA reads TGCGCCAGCAGCTTGTCAGGGTACGAGCAGTACTTC. It encodes CASSLSGYEQYF. Based on the CDR3 plus reference TRBV5-1 and TRBJ2-7, the full variable domain is KAGVTQTPRYLIKTRGQQVTLSCSPISGHRSVSWYQQTPGQGLQFLFEYFSETQRNKGNFPGRFSGRQFSNSRSEMNVSTLELGDSALYLCASSLSGYEQYFGPGTRLTVT.

The chain has TRBV9 and TRBJ2-7; 7 nucleotides match TRBD2. Losses at the gene ends were 0 bases for V and 2 bases for J; bases not matched to a gene: 5. This CDR3 has 15 amino acids. Germline CDR1 SGDLS, CDR2 YYNGEE. CDR3 in DNA: TGTGCCAGCAGCGTAGGGCATGGGGGGGCCTACGAGCAGTACTTC. Protein sequence: CASSVGHGGAYEQYF. Using reference TRBV9 and TRBJ2-7 for the parts outside the CDR3, the full variable domain is DSGVTQTPKHLITATGQRVTLRCSPRSGDLSVYWYQQSLDQGLQFLIQYYNGEERAKGNILERFSAQQFPDLHSELNLSSLELGDSALYFCASSVGHGGAYEQYFGPGTRLTVT.

This rearrangement joins TRBV5-4 to TRBJ2-2; D is uncertain. The CDR3 totals 15 residues. Germline loops: CDR1 SGHNT, CDR2 YYREEE (reference sequence). Deletions cut 2 bases from V and 0 bases from J, with 8 bases between. CDR3 in amino acids: CASSLQSTNTGELFF. The CDR3 coding sequence is TGTGCCAGCAGCTTACAGTCTACGAACACCGGGGAGCTGTTTTTT.

The DNA of the CDR3 is TGCGCCAGCAGCTTGGATGGACTCAACTATGGCTACACCTTC. It codes for CASSLDGLNYGYTF. The chain uses TRBV5-1 and TRBJ1-2; D is uncertain. From germline, CDR1 is SGHRS and CDR2 YFSETQ. CDR3 length: 14 amino acids. Between the trimmed V and J ends, which lost 0 bases and 2 bases, there was a span of 8 bases.

The chain is built from TRBV19 and TRBJ1-3; D unresolved. The CDR3 is 13 amino acids. The germline V gene encodes CDR1 LNHDA and CDR2 SQIVND (reference sequence). V lost 5 bases, J lost 4 bases, and 9 bases lay in between. CDR3 region: CASSVSLGNTIYF. In DNA form, the CDR3 reads TGTGCCAGTAGTGTTTCTCTGGGAAACACCATATATTTT.

The V call is TRBV11-3, the J call TRBJ2-5; 7 nucleotides line up with TRBD2. Germline V gene sequence: CDR1 SGHNT, CDR2 YENEEA. V was pared by 8 bases and J by 1 base, with 7 bases of the junction left unmatched. The CDR3 consists of 14 residues. The CDR3 DNA sequence: TGTGCCAGCGGTCCCGGGACTACCCAAGAGACCCAGTACTTC. Encoded protein: CASGPGTTQETQYF.

The rearrangement links TRBV7-2 to TRBJ2-3, with 9 bases fitting TRBD2. The CDR3 is 15 amino acids. The trim removed 6 bases at V and 2 bases at J, leaving 6 bases unmatched. CDR1 and CDR2 from the germline V gene are SGHTA and FQGNSA. As DNA, the CDR3 is TGTGCCAGCAGGAGACTAGCGGCAGACACAGATACGCAGTATTTT. Its protein product is CASRRLAADTDTQYF. Full variable domain (remainder filled in from reference TRBV7-2 and TRBJ2-3): GAGVSQSPSNKVTEKGKDVELRCDPISGHTALYWYRQSLGQGLEFLIYFQGNSAPDKSGLPSDRFSAERTGGSVSTLTIQRTQQEDSAVYLCASRRLAADTDTQYFGPGTRLTVL.

The V gene is TRBV5-4, the J gene TRBJ1-1, with D possibly matching TRBD1 (6 bases). This CDR3 region has 15 residues. Germline CDR1 reads SGHNT; CDR2 reads YYREEE (reference sequence). V was cut by 4 bases and J by 5 bases, with 18 bases left in between. The CDR3 spells CASSPRGGPGTEAFF. CDR3 DNA: TGTGCCAGCAGCCCGCGGGGGGGGCCGGGAACTGAAGCTTTCTTT.

This clone was counted between two and nine times. The chain links TRBV19 to TRBJ2-3, with 7 bases matching TRBD2. CDR1 is LNHDA, CDR2 SQIVND, per germline (reference sequence). This CDR3 comprises 13 residues. Trimming took 9 bases from V and 0 from J; bases not matched to a gene: 3. CDR3 region: CASRGGSTDTQYF. The CDR3 region has the DNA TGTGCCAGCCGCGGGGGAAGCACAGATACGCAGTATTTT.

The DNA for the CDR3 is TGTGCCAGCACCACACACGGGACTAGCGGGAGCTACGAGCAGTACTTC. Translating it yields CASTTHGTSGSYEQYF. This chain joins TRBV27 and TRBJ2-7; TRBD2 matches 14 bases. Germline assignment: CDR1 MNHEY and CDR2 SMNVEV (reference sequence). The CDR3 spans 16 residues. After removal of 7 bases from V and 3 bases from J, the junction contained 8 bases not matched to a gene.

The gene calls are TRBV29-1 and TRBJ1-1, with D unclear. The CDR3 spans 14 residues. Trimming pared 4 bases from V and 4 bases from J, leaving 16 bases between. Germline V gene sequence: CDR1 SQVTM, CDR2 ANQGSEA. The CDR3 DNA reads TGCAGCGTTGCGGCAGCCCGGGTGGTCACTGAAGCTTTCTTT. Translated: CSVAAARVVTEAFF. Full variable domain (remainder filled in from reference TRBV29-1 and TRBJ1-1): SAVISQKPSRDICQRGTSLTIQCQVDSQVTMMFWYRQQPGQSLTLIATANQGSEATYESGFVIDKFPISRPNLTFSTLTVSNMSPEDSSIYLCSVAAARVVTEAFFGQGTRLTVV.